This is a list of T cell receptor beta chains from one sample in a study of PD-1 blockade in classical Hodgkin lymphoma. Generated by immunoSEQ multiplex PCR, the TCRdb table keeps only in-frame clones and is missing some. Of approximately 9,000 clones detected, approximately 90% appear once; the ten largest clones hold under 15%. The material sequenced was CD8+ T cells from blood. Receptors originate from a human donor with classical Hodgkin lymphoma. The conserved cysteine and the conserved F or W are not part of the CDR3 here. Clone size is not always given. Where it is, it says once, few, many or a class for expanded clones.

CDR3 protein: ASSSSGGSTEAF; V gene: TRBV5-1; clone size: .
CDR3 protein: ASSVFPTGLPTDEQF; V gene: TRBV9; clone size: .
CDR3 protein: AWVTTDRVDYEQY; V gene: TRBV30; clone size: .
CDR3 protein: ASWMTGMETQY; V gene: TRBV10-1; clone size: .
CDR3 protein: AISDLLAPPYEQY; V gene: TRBV10-3; clone size: .
CDR3 protein: ASSRAPQSDTEAF; V gene: TRBV4-1; clone size: .
CDR3 protein: ASSANPTATDTQY; V gene: TRBV9; clone size: .
CDR3 protein: ASSPDRAGISYNSPLH; V gene: TRBV7-2; clone size: .
CDR3 protein: ASSPDGSWVTEAF; V gene: TRBV5-6; clone size: .
CDR3 protein: ASSVGRADYNEQF; V gene: TRBV9; clone size: .
CDR3 protein: ASSENSDGQAYEQY; V gene: TRBV25-1; clone size: .
CDR3 protein: ATIPGQGSGTDTQY; V gene: TRBV25-1; clone size: .
CDR3 protein: ASGQLPYNEQF; V gene: TRBV9; clone size: .
CDR3 protein: ASSPGQGNNEQY; V gene: TRBV19; clone size: .
CDR3 protein: ASSPGVQQY; V gene: TRBV7-9; clone size: once
CDR3 protein: ASSEGGGGMGTEAF; V gene: TRBV6-1; clone size: .
CDR3 protein: ASSELKGETYEQY; V gene: TRBV25-1; clone size: .
CDR3 protein: ASGWDSEAF; V gene: TRBV12-5; clone size: .
CDR3 protein: ASGSSGGLGNEKLF; V gene: TRBV12-5; clone size: .
CDR3 protein: ASSSEMTRETQY; V gene: TRBV11-2; clone size: .
CDR3 protein: ASSLSSEKLF; V gene: TRBV6-1; clone size: .
CDR3 protein: ASTFDPRGPPSGNTIY; V gene: TRBV11-2; clone size: .
CDR3 protein: ASSVGGANTGELF; V gene: TRBV9; clone size: .
CDR3 protein: ASSQDHLRKETQY; V gene: TRBV4-3; clone size: .
CDR3 protein: ASSENVYGYEQY; V gene: TRBV6-1; clone size: once
CDR3 protein: ASSDSPSGGPQY; V gene: TRBV6-4; clone size: once
CDR3 protein: ASSRTGKQY; V gene: TRBV28; clone size: .
CDR3 protein: ASSQGTGILTGELF; V gene: TRBV4-3; clone size: once
CDR3 protein: ASGRQASRYNEQF; V gene: TRBV19; clone size: .
CDR3 protein: ASSPGRNTEAF; V gene: TRBV18; clone size: .
CDR3 protein: ASSVGTEPYEQY; V gene: TRBV6-1; clone size: .
CDR3 protein: ASQGEGGYT; V gene: TRBV25-1; clone size: few
CDR3 protein: ASAPLGLNQETQY; V gene: TRBV28; clone size: .
CDR3 protein: ASSPRLSLYTGELF; V gene: TRBV7-2; clone size: .
CDR3 protein: ASSGPGEGNQPQH; V gene: TRBV25-1; clone size: few
CDR3 protein: ASSLDVDTEAF; V gene: TRBV5-6; clone size: .